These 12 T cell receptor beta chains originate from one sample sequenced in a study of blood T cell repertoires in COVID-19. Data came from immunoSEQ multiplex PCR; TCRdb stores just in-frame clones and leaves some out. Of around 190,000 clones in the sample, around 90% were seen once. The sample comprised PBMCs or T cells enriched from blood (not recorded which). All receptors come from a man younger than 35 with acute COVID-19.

The CDR3 DNA sequence: TGTGCCAGCAGTTTACCGACAGGGAACTATGGCTACACCTTC. Translation gives CASSLPTGNYGYTF. The chain links TRBV28 to TRBJ1-2, with 7 nucleotides matching TRBD1. There are 14 residues in the CDR3. Germline V lookup: CDR1 MDHEN, CDR2 SYDVKM. Trimming removed 2 bases from V and 2 bases from J; junction bases left unmatched: 2.

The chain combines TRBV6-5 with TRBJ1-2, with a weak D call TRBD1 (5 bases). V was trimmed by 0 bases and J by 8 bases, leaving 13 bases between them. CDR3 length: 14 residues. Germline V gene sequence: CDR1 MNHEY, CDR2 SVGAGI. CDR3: CASSYSSGLHGYTF. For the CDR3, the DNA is TGTGCCAGCAGTTACTCATCAGGGCTCCACGGCTACACCTTC.

The CDR3 loop reads CASSENRDTGELFF. The CDR3 coding sequence is TGTGCCAGCAGTGAAAACAGGGACACCGGGGAGCTGTTTTTT. V gene TRBV2 combines with J gene TRBJ2-2, with D possibly matching TRBD1 (6 bases). The CDR3 is 14 residues long. V dropped 2 bases and J dropped 3 bases, with 7 bases sitting between them. Looked up from germline, CDR1 is SNHLY and CDR2 is FYNNEI. The complete variable domain, with remaining parts taken from reference TRBV2 and TRBJ2-2, reads EPEVTQTPSHQVTQMGQEVILRCVPISNHLYFYWYRQILGQKVEFLVSFYNNEISEKSEIFDDQFSVERPDGSNFTLKIRSTKLEDSAMYFCASSENRDTGELFFGEGSRLTVL.

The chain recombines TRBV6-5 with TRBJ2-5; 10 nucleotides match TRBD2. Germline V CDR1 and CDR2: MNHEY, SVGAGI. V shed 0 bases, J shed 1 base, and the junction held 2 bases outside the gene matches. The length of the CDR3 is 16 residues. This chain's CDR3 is CASSYSSGRPQETQYF. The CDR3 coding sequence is TGTGCCAGCAGTTACTCTAGCGGGAGGCCCCAAGAGACCCAGTACTTC.

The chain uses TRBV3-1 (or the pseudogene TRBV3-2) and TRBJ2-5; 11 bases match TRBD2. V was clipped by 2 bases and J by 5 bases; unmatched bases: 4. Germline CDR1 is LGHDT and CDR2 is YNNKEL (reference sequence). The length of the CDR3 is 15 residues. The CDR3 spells CASSQMLAGGETQYF. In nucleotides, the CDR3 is TGTGCCAGCAGCCAAATGCTAGCGGGAGGTGAGACCCAGTACTTC.

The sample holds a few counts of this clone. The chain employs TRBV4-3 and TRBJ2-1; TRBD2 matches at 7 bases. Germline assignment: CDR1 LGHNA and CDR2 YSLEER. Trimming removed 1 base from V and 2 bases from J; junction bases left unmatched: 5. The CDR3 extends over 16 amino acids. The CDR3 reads CASSQGGGSTYNEQFF. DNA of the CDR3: TGCGCCAGCAGCCAAGGGGGCGGGAGCACCTACAATGAGCAGTTCTTC.

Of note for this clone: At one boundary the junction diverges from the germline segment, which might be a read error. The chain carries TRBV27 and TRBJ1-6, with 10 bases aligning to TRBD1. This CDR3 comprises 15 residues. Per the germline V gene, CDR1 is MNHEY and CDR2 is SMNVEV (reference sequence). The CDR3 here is CASSLSTGGRSPLHF. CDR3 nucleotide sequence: TGTGCCAGCAGCTTATCGACAGGGGGCCGGTCACCCCTCCACTTT.

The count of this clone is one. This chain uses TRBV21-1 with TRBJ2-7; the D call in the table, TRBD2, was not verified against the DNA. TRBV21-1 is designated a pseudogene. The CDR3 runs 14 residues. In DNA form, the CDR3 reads TGTGCCAGCAGCAAATTCGGGGAAGCCTACGAGCAGTACTTC. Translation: CASSKFGEAYEQYF.

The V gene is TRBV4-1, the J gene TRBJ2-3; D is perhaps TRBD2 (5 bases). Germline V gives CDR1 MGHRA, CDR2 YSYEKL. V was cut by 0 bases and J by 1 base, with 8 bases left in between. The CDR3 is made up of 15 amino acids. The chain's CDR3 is CASSQEAGRTDTQYF. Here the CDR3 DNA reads TGCGCCAGCAGCCAAGAGGCGGGCCGCACAGATACGCAGTATTTT.

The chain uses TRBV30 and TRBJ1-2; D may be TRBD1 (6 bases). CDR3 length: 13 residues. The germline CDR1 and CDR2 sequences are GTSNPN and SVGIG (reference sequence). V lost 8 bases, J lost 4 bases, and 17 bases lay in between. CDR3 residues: CARTTQGFYGYTF. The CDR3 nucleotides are TGTGCCAGAACAACACAGGGTTTCTATGGCTACACCTTC.

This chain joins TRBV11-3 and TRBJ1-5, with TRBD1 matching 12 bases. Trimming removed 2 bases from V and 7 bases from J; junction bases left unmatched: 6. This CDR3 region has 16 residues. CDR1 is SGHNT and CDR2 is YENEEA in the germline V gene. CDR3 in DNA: TGTGCCAGCAGCTTAAAGGGACAGGGGGCAGGACAGCCCCAGCATTTT. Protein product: CASSLKGQGAGQPQHF.

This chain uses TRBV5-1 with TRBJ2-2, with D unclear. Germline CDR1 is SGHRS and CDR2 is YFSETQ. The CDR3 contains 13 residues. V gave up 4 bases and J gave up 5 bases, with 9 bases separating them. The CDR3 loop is CASSPRLTGELFF. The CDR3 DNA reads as TGCGCCAGCAGCCCGAGGTTGACCGGGGAGCTGTTTTTT.